The source of this T cell receptor (beta chain) is a study of T cell changes during pregnancy in multiple sclerosis. V lost 7 bases and J 1 base, leaving 9 bases between the germline ends. CDR1 SNHLY and CDR2 FYNNEI come from the germline V gene. The CDR3 covers 13 residues. The assay was immunoSEQ multiplex PCR, and TCRdb's table has in-frame clones only and misses some. Of 55,000 to 85,000 clones in the sample, 75% to 95% are singletons; the top ten hold roughly 1.5%. The gene calls are TRBV2 and TRBJ2-3, with a weak D call TRBD2 (6 bases). This clonotype was obtained from a female donor with multiple sclerosis, enrolled in a pregnancy study. The material sequenced was peripheral blood, taken in the third trimester of pregnancy. In DNA form, the CDR3 reads TGTGCCAGCATCGGGAGACGCACAGATACGCAGTATTTT. Translated, it gives CASIGRRTDTQYF.